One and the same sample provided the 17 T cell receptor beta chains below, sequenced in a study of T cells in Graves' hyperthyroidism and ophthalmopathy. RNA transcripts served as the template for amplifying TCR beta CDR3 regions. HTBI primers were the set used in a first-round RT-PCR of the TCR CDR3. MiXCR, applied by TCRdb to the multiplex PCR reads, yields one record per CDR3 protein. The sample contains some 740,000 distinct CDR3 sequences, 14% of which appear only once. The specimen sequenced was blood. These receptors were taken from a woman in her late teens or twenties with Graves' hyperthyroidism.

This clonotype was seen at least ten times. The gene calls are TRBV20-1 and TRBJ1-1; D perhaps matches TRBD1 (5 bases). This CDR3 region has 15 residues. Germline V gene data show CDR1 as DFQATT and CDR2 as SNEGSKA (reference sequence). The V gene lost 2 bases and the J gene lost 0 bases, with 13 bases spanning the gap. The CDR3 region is CSARSSGAMNTEAFF. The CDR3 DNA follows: TGCAGTGCTAGAAGTTCCGGGGCCATGAACACTGAAGCTTTCTTT.

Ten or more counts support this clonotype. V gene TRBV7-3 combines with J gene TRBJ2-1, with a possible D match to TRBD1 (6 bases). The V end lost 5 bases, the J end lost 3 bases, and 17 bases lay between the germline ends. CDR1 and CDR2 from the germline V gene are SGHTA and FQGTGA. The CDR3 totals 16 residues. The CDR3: CASSLGQSRRYNEQFF. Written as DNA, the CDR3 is TGTGCCAGCAGCCTTGGACAGAGCAGACGCTACAATGAGCAGTTCTTC.

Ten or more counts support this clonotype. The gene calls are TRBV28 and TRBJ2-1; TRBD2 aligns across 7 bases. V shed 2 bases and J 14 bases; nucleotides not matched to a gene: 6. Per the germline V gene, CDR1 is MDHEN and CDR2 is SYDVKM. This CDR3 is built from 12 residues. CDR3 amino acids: CASSLDAGDEFF. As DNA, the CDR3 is TGTGCCAGCAGTTTAGACGCGGGAGACGAGTTCTTC.

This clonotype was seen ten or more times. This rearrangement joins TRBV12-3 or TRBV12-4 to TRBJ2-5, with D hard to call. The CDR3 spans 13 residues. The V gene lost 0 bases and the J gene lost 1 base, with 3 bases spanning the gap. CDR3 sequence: CASSLAPQETQYF. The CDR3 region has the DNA TGTGCCAGCAGTTTAGCGCCCCAAGAGACCCAGTACTTC.

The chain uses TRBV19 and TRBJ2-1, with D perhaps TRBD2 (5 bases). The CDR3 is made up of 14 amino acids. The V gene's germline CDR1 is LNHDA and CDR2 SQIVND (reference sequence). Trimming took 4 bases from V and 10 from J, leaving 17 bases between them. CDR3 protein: CASSKSTGLQEQFF. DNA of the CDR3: TGTGCCAGTAGTAAATCTACGGGATTACAGGAGCAGTTCTTC.

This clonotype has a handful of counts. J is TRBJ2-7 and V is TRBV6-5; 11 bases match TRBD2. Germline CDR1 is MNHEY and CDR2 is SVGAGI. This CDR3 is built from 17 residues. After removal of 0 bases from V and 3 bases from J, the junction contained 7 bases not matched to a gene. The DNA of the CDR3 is TGTGCCAGCAGTTACTCGAGAAGGACTAGCGGGTTCTACGAGCAGTACTTC. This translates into CASSYSRRTSGFYEQYF.

The CDR3 region has the DNA TGTGCCACCCGGACAGGATCGTGGGGAAATGAAAAACTGTTTTTT. Its translation is CATRTGSWGNEKLFF. The chain couples TRBV15 to TRBJ1-4, with 7 bases matching TRBD1. Trimming cost V 8 bases and J 5 bases; bases outside gene matches: 11. Germline V gene data show CDR1 as LNHNV and CDR2 as YYDKDF (reference sequence). CDR3 size: 15 residues. The variable domain in full, with the rest retrieved from reference TRBV15 and TRBJ1-4, is DAMVIQNPRYQVTQFGKPVTLSCSQTLNHNVMYWYQQKSSQAPKLLFHYYDKDFNNEADTPDNFQSRRPNTSFCFLDIRSPGLGDTAMYLCATRTGSWGNEKLFFGSGTQLSVL.

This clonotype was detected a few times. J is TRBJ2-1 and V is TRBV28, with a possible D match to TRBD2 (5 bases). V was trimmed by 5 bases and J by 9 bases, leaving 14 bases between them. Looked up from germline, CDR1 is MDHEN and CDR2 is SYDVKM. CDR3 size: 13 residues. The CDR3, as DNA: TGTGCCAGCAGTCCCCGAGGGTCAGGTGAGCAGTTCTTC. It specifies CASSPRGSGEQFF.

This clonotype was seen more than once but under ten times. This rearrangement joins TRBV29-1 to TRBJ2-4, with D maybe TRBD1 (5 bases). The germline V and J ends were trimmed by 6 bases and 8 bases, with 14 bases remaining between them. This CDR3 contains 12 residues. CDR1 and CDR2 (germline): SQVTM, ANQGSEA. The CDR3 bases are TGCAGCGTGTGGACACGCCTGGACATTCAGTACTTC. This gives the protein CSVWTRLDIQYF. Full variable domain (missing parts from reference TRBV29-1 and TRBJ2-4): SAVISQKPSRDICQRGTSLTIQCQVDSQVTMMFWYRQQPGQSLTLIATANQGSEATYESGFVIDKFPISRPNLTFSTLTVSNMSPEDSSIYLCSVWTRLDIQYFGAGTRLSVL.

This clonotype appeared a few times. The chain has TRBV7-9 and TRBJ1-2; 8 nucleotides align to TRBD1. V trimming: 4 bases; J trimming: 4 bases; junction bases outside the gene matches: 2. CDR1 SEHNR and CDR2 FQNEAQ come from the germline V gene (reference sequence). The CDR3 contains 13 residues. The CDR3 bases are TGTGCCAGCAGCTCGACAGGGGCCTATGGCTACACCTTC. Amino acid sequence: CASSSTGAYGYTF.

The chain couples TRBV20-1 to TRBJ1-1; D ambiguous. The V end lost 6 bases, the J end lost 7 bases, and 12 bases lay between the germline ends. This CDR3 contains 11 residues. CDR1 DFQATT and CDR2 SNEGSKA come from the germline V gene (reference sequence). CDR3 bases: TGCAGTGCCCGGCGGGGATATGAAGCTTTCTTT. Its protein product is CSARRGYEAFF.

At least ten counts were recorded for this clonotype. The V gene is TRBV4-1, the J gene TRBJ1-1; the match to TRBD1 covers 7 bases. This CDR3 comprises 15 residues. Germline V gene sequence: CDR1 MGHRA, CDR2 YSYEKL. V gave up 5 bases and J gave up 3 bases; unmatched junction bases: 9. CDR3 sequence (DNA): TGCGCCAGCAGCTCCCTGACAGGGTGGGACACTGAAGCTTTCTTT. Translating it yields CASSSLTGWDTEAFF.

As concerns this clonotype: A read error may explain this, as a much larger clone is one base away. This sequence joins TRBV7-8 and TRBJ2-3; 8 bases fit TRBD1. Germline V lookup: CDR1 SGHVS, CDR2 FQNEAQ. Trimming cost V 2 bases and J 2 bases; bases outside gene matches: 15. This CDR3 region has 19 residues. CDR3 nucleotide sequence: TGTGCCAGCAGCTTAACCAGGGGGCACGTCGAGCGGGTCACAGATACGCAGTATTTT. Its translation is CASSLTRGHVERVTDTQYF. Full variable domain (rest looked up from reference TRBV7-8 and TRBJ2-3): GAGVSQSPRYKVAKRGQDVALRCDPISGHVSLFWYQQALGQGPEFLTYFQNEAQLDKSGLPSDRFFAERPEGSVSTLKIQRTQQEDSAVYLCASSLTRGHVERVTDTQYFGPGTRLTVL.

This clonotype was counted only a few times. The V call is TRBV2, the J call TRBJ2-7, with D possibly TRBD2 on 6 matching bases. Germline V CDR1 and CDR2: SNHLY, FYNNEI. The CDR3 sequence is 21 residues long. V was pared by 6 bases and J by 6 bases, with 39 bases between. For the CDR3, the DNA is TGTGCCAGCAGATTCTTTCGGCGGGGCAGGGAATTAAACCGGGGTCCTTCCGAGCAGTACTTC. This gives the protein CASRFFRRGRELNRGPSEQYF. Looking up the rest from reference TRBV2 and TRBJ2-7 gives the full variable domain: EPEVTQTPSHQVTQMGQEVILRCVPISNHLYFYWYRQILGQKVEFLVSFYNNEISEKSEIFDDQFSVERPDGSNFTLKIRSTKLEDSAMYFCASRFFRRGRELNRGPSEQYFGPGTRLTVT.

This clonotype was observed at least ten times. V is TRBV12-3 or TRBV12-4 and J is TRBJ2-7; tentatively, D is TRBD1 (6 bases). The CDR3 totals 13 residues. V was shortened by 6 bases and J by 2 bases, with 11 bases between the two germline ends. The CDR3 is CASRFSGAYEQYF. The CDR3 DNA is TGTGCCAGCAGATTTTCAGGGGCCTACGAGCAGTACTTC.

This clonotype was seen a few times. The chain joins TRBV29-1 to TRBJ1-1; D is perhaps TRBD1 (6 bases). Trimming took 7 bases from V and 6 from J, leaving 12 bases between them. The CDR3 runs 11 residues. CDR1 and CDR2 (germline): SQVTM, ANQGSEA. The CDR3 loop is CSGGTPPEAFF. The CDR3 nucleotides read TGCAGCGGCGGGACACCTCCTGAAGCTTTCTTT. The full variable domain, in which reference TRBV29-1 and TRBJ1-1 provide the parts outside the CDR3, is SAVISQKPSRDICQRGTSLTIQCQVDSQVTMMFWYRQQPGQSLTLIATANQGSEATYESGFVIDKFPISRPNLTFSTLTVSNMSPEDSSIYLCSGGTPPEAFFGQGTRLTVV.

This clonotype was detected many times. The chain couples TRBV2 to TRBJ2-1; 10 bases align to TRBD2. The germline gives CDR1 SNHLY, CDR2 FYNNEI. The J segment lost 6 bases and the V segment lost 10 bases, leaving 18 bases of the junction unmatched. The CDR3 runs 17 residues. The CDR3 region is CATAELVVVAGGNEQFF. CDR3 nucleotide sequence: TGTGCCACAGCAGAGTTGGTAGTAGTAGCGGGGGGCAATGAGCAGTTCTTC. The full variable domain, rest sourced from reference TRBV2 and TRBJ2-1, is EPEVTQTPSHQVTQMGQEVILRCVPISNHLYFYWYRQILGQKVEFLVSFYNNEISEKSEIFDDQFSVERPDGSNFTLKIRSTKLEDSAMYFCATAELVVVAGGNEQFFGPGTRLTVL.